This T cell receptor beta chain was captured in a study of T-cell reconstitution after alpha-beta-depleted transplantation in children. Preparation of the TCRbeta library involved a method that used unique molecular identifiers. From the PCR reads, TCRdb called clonotypes with MiXCR, one entry per CDR3 protein. The sample holds approximately 230,000 distinct CDR3 sequences, more than 20% seen once. This CDR3 has 15 amino acids. Germline V gene lookup returns CDR1 SGHRS and CDR2 YFSETQ. The germline V and J ends were trimmed by 0 bases and 3 bases, with 12 bases remaining between them. Concerning this clonotype itself: What it binds is unknown.

General observations from the study: At the one-year point after transplant, T-cell counts and TCRbeta diversity were found to come mostly from T cells that had been newly produced.

The chain combines TRBV5-1 with TRBJ1-1; D perhaps matches TRBD1 (5 bases). Sequencing used PBMCs, mostly from graft donor cells, obtained 360 days after TCRalphabeta/CD19-depleted stem cell transplant. This clonotype was obtained from a female patient aged 2-15 years who had a stem cell transplant for congenital amegakaryocytic thrombocytopenia, so the T cells may come from the graft donor. This chain's CDR3 is CASSLASGRDTEAFF. Here the CDR3 DNA reads TGCGCCAGCAGCTTGGCCTCAGGGAGAGACACTGAAGCTTTCTTT.